What follows is one TCR beta chain and its context. Cohort 3 donors were reported recovered after two negative PCRs, clearance, or symptom resolution. These data are taken from a study of blood T cell repertoires in COVID-19. On the study more broadly: COVID-19 samples, acute and convalescent, were from the United States, Italy and Spain.

Germline CDR1 and CDR2: LGHDT and YNNKEL (reference sequence). The CDR3 contains 14 residues. V dropped 0 bases and J dropped 6 bases, with 11 bases sitting between them. Only in-frame clones appear in the TCRdb table, and some are missing; sequencing was by immunoSEQ multiplex PCR. The sample shows 400,000 or so clones, 85% to 90% of them seen only once. The chain links TRBV3-1 (or the pseudogene TRBV3-2) to TRBJ1-1; D unresolved. The specimen sequenced was PBMCs or T cells enriched from blood (not recorded which). The TCR was taken from a man aged 25-45 years who had recovered from COVID-19. In DNA, the CDR3 is TGTGCCAGCAGCCAAGATCTGGCAGGCGCTGAAGCTTTCTTT. Translation gives CASSQDLAGAEAFF.